The T cell receptor beta chain described here comes from a study of cytomegalovirus exposure and HLA in healthy donors. Whole-study findings and limits: It is likely that the observed cluster of highly shared sequence variants was a sequencing artifact.

With 0 bases removed from V and 5 bases from J, the gap between germline ends came to 13 bases. This CDR3 spans 15 amino acids. Germline CDR1 and CDR2: KGHSH and LQKENI. A multiplex PCR was run with 60 Vbeta primers and 13 Jbeta primers. The assay was immunoSEQ multiplex PCR, and TCRdb's table has in-frame clones only and misses some. The data show 50,000 or so clones, 50% to 70% seen once. Comments on this clone: What it binds is unknown.

Sequenced material: PBMCs. The receptor's source is a human donor in good health. The chain is built from TRBV18 and TRBJ1-1; D is unclear. The CDR3 sequence is CASSPPSVSETEAFF. The CDR3 nucleotides read TGTGCCAGCTCACCACCTTCAGTCTCTGAAACTGAAGCTTTCTTT. The full variable domain, in which reference TRBV18 and TRBJ1-1 provide the parts outside the CDR3, is NAGVMQNPRHLVRRRGQEARLRCSPMKGHSHVYWYRQLPEEGLKFMVYLQKENIIDESGMPKERFSAEFPKEGPSILRIQQVVRGDSAAYFCASSPPSVSETEAFFGQGTRLTVV.